A single sample is the source of the 10 T cell receptor beta chains below, sequenced in a study of cytomegalovirus exposure and HLA in healthy donors. This PCR relied on a set of 60 Vbeta primers and 13 Jbeta primers. Profiling relied on immunoSEQ multiplex PCR, and the TCRdb table lists in-frame clones only, not all of them. The table has 90,000 to 120,000 clones, 60% to 80% seen once; the top ten hold about 2.3%. Material for sequencing was PBMCs. These receptors originate from a man between 18 and 35 years old in good health and CMV-seronegative.

V gene TRBV18 combines with J gene TRBJ2-5; no clear D gene. CDR1 is KGHSH, CDR2 LQKENI, per germline. Trimming cost V 3 bases and J 4 bases, with 9 bases left between them. The CDR3 contains 13 residues. The CDR3 nucleotides read TGTGCCAGCTCACCTACCCTGAGAGAGACCCAGTACTTC. Encoded protein: CASSPTLRETQYF.

This clone was counted once. V usage is TRBV5-6 and J usage is TRBJ2-7; tentative D call: TRBD2 (6 bases). This CDR3 comprises 12 residues. The germline CDR1 and CDR2 sequences are SGHDT and YYEEEE. V lost 3 bases, J lost 7 bases, and 11 bases lay in between. In nucleotides, the CDR3 is TGTGCCAGCAGCTGGCCTCGGGGGGAGCAGTACTTC. Amino acid sequence: CASSWPRGEQYF.

The chain is built from TRBV20-1 and TRBJ1-6; D may be TRBD1 (5 bases). Germline CDR1 DFQATT, CDR2 SNEGSKA (reference sequence). The CDR3 runs to 10 residues. The ends were cut back, 0 bases at V and 18 bases at J, with 9 bases in the middle. The CDR3 here is CSARDAGAHF. CDR3 bases: TGCAGTGCTAGAGATGCTGGGGCCCACTTT.

In its sample, this clone was seen once. The CDR3 sequence is CASSAQTVRVDIQYF. For the CDR3, the DNA is TGTGCCAGCAGCGCTCAAACGGTTCGCGTGGACATTCAGTACTTC. The rearrangement uses TRBV6-1 and TRBJ2-4; D uncertain. The CDR3 spans 15 residues. V lost 6 bases to trimming and J lost 8 bases, with 20 bases between them. CDR1 is MNHNS, CDR2 SASEGT, per germline.

This chain links TRBV11-3 with TRBJ2-2; perhaps TRBD1 as D (6 bases). Germline V gene sequence: CDR1 SGHNT, CDR2 YENEEA. Trimming left V 1 base short and J 5 bases short, with 8 bases between. CDR3 length: 14 amino acids. CDR3 sequence (DNA): TGTGCCAGCAGCTTAGGCAGGGGAACCGGGGAGCTGTTTTTT. The encoded protein is CASSLGRGTGELFF.

The sample holds a few counts of this clone. A much larger clone lies one base from this, so it may be a read error. This sample includes further DNA sequences coding for the same CDR3. V is TRBV5-5 and J is TRBJ1-5; 10 bases match TRBD1. V lost 4 bases to trimming and J lost 5 bases; unmatched junction nucleotides: 9. The CDR3 has 16 amino acids. Germline-derived CDR1 and CDR2 are SGHKS and YYEKEE (reference sequence). The CDR3 sequence: CASSQETGQGDQPQHF. In DNA form, the CDR3 reads TGTGCCAGCAGCCAAGAAACAGGACAGGGGGATCAGCCCCAGCATTTT.

This rearrangement joins TRBV7-2 to TRBJ1-4, with TRBD1 identical over 7 bases. Germline V lookup: CDR1 SGHTA, CDR2 FQGNSA. J gave up 0 bases and V 4 bases, and 2 bases lay outside the gene matches. CDR3 length equals 15 residues. The CDR3 loop reads CASSSGTATNEKLFF. As DNA, the CDR3 is TGTGCCAGCAGCTCCGGGACAGCAACTAATGAAAAACTGTTTTTT.

This chain links TRBV9 with TRBJ2-5; a weak D match, TRBD1 (6 bases). V was clipped by 2 bases and J by 5 bases, with 10 bases between them. CDR1 and CDR2 (germline): SGDLS, YYNGEE. The CDR3 covers 13 residues. CDR3 sequence reads: CASSVQGFETQYF. The CDR3 DNA follows: TGTGCCAGCAGCGTTCAGGGGTTTGAGACCCAGTACTTC.

The V and J genes are TRBV5-4 and TRBJ2-5; tentatively, D is TRBD1 (5 bases). The V end lost 4 bases, the J end lost 2 bases, and 9 bases lay between the germline ends. The CDR3 is made up of 13 amino acids. Germline V gene data show CDR1 as SGHNT and CDR2 as YYREEE (reference sequence). CDR3 loop: CASSRDRQETQYF. DNA for the CDR3: TGTGCCAGCAGCCGTGACAGACAAGAGACCCAGTACTTC.

Here the CDR3 reads CASSKRKETNTEAFF. The CDR3 DNA follows: TGTGCCAGTAGCAAAAGAAAGGAGACGAACACTGAAGCTTTCTTT. The V gene is TRBV19, the J gene TRBJ1-1; D is ambiguous. CDR3 length: 15 residues. V was cut by 6 bases and J by 1 base, with 15 bases left in between. Per the germline V gene, CDR1 is LNHDA and CDR2 is SQIVND (reference sequence).